This passage covers 32 T cell receptor beta chains from one sample sequenced in a study of cytomegalovirus exposure and HLA in healthy donors. In the PCR, 60 Vbeta and 13 Jbeta primers were used. Data came from immunoSEQ multiplex PCR; TCRdb stores just in-frame clones and leaves some out. The sample has approximately 170,000 clones, 60% to 85% seen once. Sequencing used PBMCs. Receptors originate from a woman aged 18-29 years in good health and CMV-seronegative.

The chain couples TRBV6-5 to TRBJ1-6, with D possibly TRBD1 on 6 matching bases. The germline V gene encodes CDR1 MNHEY and CDR2 SVGAGI. The CDR3 totals 13 residues. The germline V and J ends were trimmed by 6 bases and 9 bases, with 12 bases remaining between them. In nucleotides, the CDR3 is TGTGCCAGCAGGACTACAGGGTTTTCACCCCTCCACTTT. It specifies CASRTTGFSPLHF.

Only a few counts were recorded for this clone. The rearrangement uses TRBV5-6 and TRBJ1-6, with D possibly matching TRBD1 (5 bases). The CDR3 consists of 16 residues. V was cut by 0 bases and J by 2 bases, with 9 bases left in between. CDR1 is SGHDT, CDR2 YYEEEE, per germline. This chain's CDR3 is CASSLDQGTYNSPLHF. The CDR3 nucleotides read TGTGCCAGCAGCTTGGACCAGGGAACCTATAATTCACCCCTCCACTTT. Looking up the rest from reference TRBV5-6 and TRBJ1-6 gives the full variable domain: DAGVTQSPTHLIKTRGQQVTLRCSPKSGHDTVSWYQQALGQGPQFIFQYYEEEERQRGNFPDRFSGHQFPNYSSELNVNALLLGDSALYLCASSLDQGTYNSPLHFGNGTRLTVT.

The chain uses TRBV4-1 and TRBJ2-3; D perhaps matches TRBD1 (6 bases). The CDR3 has 17 amino acids. The germline V and J ends were trimmed by 1 base and 0 bases, with 14 bases remaining between them. Germline V lookup: CDR1 MGHRA, CDR2 YSYEKL. The CDR3 nucleotides are TGCGCCAGCAGCCAAGTTCTGGGGGCAACTAGCACAGATACGCAGTATTTT. This translates into CASSQVLGATSTDTQYF.

The J gene is TRBJ1-3, the V gene TRBV7-9; 9 bases align to TRBD1. CDR3 length: 16 residues. The V and J ends lost 5 bases and 0 bases, in that order; junction bases with no gene match: 5. CDR1 SEHNR and CDR2 FQNEAQ come from the germline V gene (reference sequence). The CDR3 protein is CASSGWTGDSGNTIYF. The CDR3, as DNA: TGTGCCAGCAGCGGGTGGACAGGGGACTCTGGAAACACCATATATTTT.

The chain joins TRBV28 to TRBJ1-2; 9 nucleotides line up with TRBD1. This CDR3 contains 13 residues. CDR1 is MDHEN, CDR2 SYDVKM, per germline. J lost 12 bases, V lost 5 bases, and 10 bases had no gene match. The CDR3 sequence is CASSPRPGQGNTF. DNA for the CDR3: TGTGCCAGCAGTCCCCGGCCGGGACAGGGAAACACCTTC.

The rearrangement uses TRBV15 and TRBJ2-1, with D perhaps matching TRBD1 (5 bases). V lost 6 bases and J 5 bases, leaving 11 bases between the germline ends. The CDR3 has 13 amino acids. The V gene's germline CDR1 is LNHNV and CDR2 YYDKDF (reference sequence). The DNA of the CDR3 is TGTGCCACCAGTAGGGGTGCAAACAATGAGCAGTTCTTC. It yields the protein CATSRGANNEQFF.

V and J are TRBV6-1 and TRBJ1-5; D gene unclear. Germline CDR1 MNHNS, CDR2 SASEGT. V lost 2 bases and J 4 bases, leaving 9 bases between the germline ends. The CDR3 runs to 14 residues. The CDR3: CASSEILANQPQHF. The CDR3 DNA follows: TGTGCCAGCAGTGAAATTCTGGCAAATCAGCCCCAGCATTTT.

The J gene is TRBJ2-5, the V gene TRBV15, with D perhaps matching TRBD2 (5 bases). This CDR3 region has 14 residues. V shed 0 bases and J shed 2 bases, with 7 bases lying between them. From germline, CDR1 is LNHNV and CDR2 YYDKDF (reference sequence). This chain's CDR3 is CATSRDLAQETQYF. CDR3 in DNA: TGTGCCACCAGCAGAGATTTAGCGCAAGAGACCCAGTACTTC.

In nucleotides, the CDR3 is TGTGCCAGCGGAGGTCCGGGGGGGATCTCCTACGAGCAGTACTTC. The encoded protein is CASGGPGGISYEQYF. The chain combines TRBV7-8 with TRBJ2-7; 8 bases are a match to TRBD2. From germline, CDR1 is SGHVS and CDR2 FQNEAQ. This CDR3 is 15 amino acids long. Losses at the gene ends were 8 bases for V and 0 bases for J; bases not matched to a gene: 9.

V is TRBV4-2 and J is TRBJ2-5, with a tentative D call TRBD2 (6 bases). Trimming shortened V by 0 bases and J by 4 bases, and 9 bases separated the two germline ends. Germline CDR1 reads LGHNA; CDR2 reads YNFKEQ. The CDR3 sequence is 14 residues long. The CDR3 loop is CASSQDLGRETQYF. For the CDR3, the DNA is TGTGCCAGCAGCCAAGATCTCGGGAGAGAGACCCAGTACTTC.

The chain has TRBV9 and TRBJ1-1; D gene uncertain. Trimming took off 4 bases at V and 4 bases at J, with 14 bases between the two ends. CDR1 is SGDLS, CDR2 YYNGEE, per germline. The CDR3 is 14 amino acids. CDR3 bases: TGTGCCAGCAGCCCTAGGGCCGAGGGCACTGAAGCTTTCTTT. It is translated as CASSPRAEGTEAFF.

The chain links TRBV6-1 to TRBJ1-2, with D perhaps TRBD1 (6 bases). The length of the CDR3 is 15 residues. Between the trimmed V and J ends, which lost 2 bases and 4 bases, there was a span of 14 bases. Germline CDR1 reads MNHNS; CDR2 reads SASEGT. The CDR3 loop reads CASSEFVADSYGYTF. Written as DNA, the CDR3 is TGTGCCAGCAGTGAATTTGTTGCGGACAGCTATGGCTACACCTTC.

This clone came up many times. V usage is TRBV6-4 and J usage is TRBJ2-2; no clear D gene. The CDR3 loop spans 14 amino acids. From germline, CDR1 is MRHNA and CDR2 SNTAGT. Trimming shortened V by 5 bases and J by 6 bases, and 13 bases separated the two germline ends. DNA for the CDR3: TGTGCCAGCAGTCCCGATCCCACGGCCGGGGAGCTGTTTTTT. It yields the protein CASSPDPTAGELFF.

This sequence joins TRBV28 and TRBJ2-7, with TRBD2 matching 7 bases. The CDR3 length is 14 residues. V lost 7 bases, J lost 1 base, and 7 bases stayed unmatched. From germline, CDR1 is MDHEN and CDR2 SYDVKM. CDR3 sequence (DNA): TGTGCCAGCACCCTCCCGGGAGGATCCTACGAGCAGTACTTC. Translated: CASTLPGGSYEQYF.

The chain joins TRBV30 to TRBJ1-2, with unresolved D. The germline CDR1 and CDR2 sequences are GTSNPN and SVGIG (reference sequence). This CDR3 is 15 amino acids long. The germline V and J ends were trimmed by 0 bases and 4 bases, with 15 bases remaining between them. In DNA, the CDR3 is TGTGCCTGGAGTGTACGACGGCTCTCGGGCTATGGCTACACCTTC. As protein: CAWSVRRLSGYGYTF.

This rearrangement joins TRBV7-2 to TRBJ2-7; 7 bases map to TRBD1. The germline V gene encodes CDR1 SGHTA and CDR2 FQGNSA. The V gene end was trimmed by 0 bases and the J gene end by 0 bases; junction bases not matched to a gene: 5. The CDR3 length is 16 residues. CDR3 amino acids: CASSLAAGGNSYEQYF. The DNA of the CDR3 is TGTGCCAGCAGCTTAGCGGCAGGGGGAAACTCCTACGAGCAGTACTTC.

This clone was recorded a few times. The chain combines TRBV6-5 with TRBJ2-1, with TRBD2 matching over 8 bases. The germline gives CDR1 MNHEY, CDR2 SVGAGI. Trimming at V came to 6 bases and at J to 3 bases, leaving 7 bases not matched to a gene. This CDR3 region has 15 residues. CDR3 amino acids: CASSPTSGNYNEQFF. CDR3 sequence (DNA): TGTGCCAGCAGCCCAACTAGCGGTAACTACAATGAGCAGTTCTTC.

This clone was seen only a few times. The gene calls are TRBV28 and TRBJ1-2; D remains unclear. V lost 5 bases to trimming and J lost 4 bases, with 8 bases between them. The CDR3 contains 12 residues. The germline V gene has CDR1 MDHEN and CDR2 SYDVKM. This CDR3 reads CASSEQSYGYTF. The CDR3 DNA is TGTGCCAGCAGTGAGCAAAGCTATGGCTACACCTTC.

This clone has just a few counts. The chain recombines TRBV2 with TRBJ2-1; possible D gene TRBD1, 6 bases. Trimming took off 5 bases at V and 6 bases at J, with 11 bases between the two ends. The CDR3 runs to 13 residues. Germline V gene sequence: CDR1 SNHLY, CDR2 FYNNEI. CDR3 region: CASSQGPANEQFF. The CDR3 DNA is TGTGCCAGCAGTCAGGGGCCGGCCAATGAGCAGTTCTTC.

This clone showed up just a few times. This chain connects TRBV27 to TRBJ1-2; a possible D gene is TRBD1 (5 bases). The V gene's germline CDR1 is MNHEY and CDR2 SMNVEV (reference sequence). CDR3 length: 15 amino acids. The ends were cut back, 4 bases at V and 4 bases at J, with 16 bases in the middle. CDR3 bases: TGTGCCAGCAGTTCCCAGGGAAGGGAGGCCTATGGCTACACCTTC. Its protein product is CASSSQGREAYGYTF.

A note on this clone: The DNA is left out, because the CDR3 cannot be placed on it with certainty; the CDR3 is given as TCRdb lists it. The CDR3 loop is CASSFLAGNPYEQYF. The genes are TRBV27 and TRBJ2-7; the D call of TRBD1 is as the table states it, not checked on the DNA. Germline assignment: CDR1 MNHEY and CDR2 SMNVEV (reference sequence). Including both end residues, the CDR3 is 15 amino acids long.

The rearrangement joins TRBV2 to TRBJ2-2, with 11 positions matching TRBD2. Germline trimming cut 9 bases from V and 0 bases from J; bases unmatched to any gene: 0. From germline, CDR1 is SNHLY and CDR2 FYNNEI. This CDR3 spans 14 amino acids. CDR3 in DNA: TGTGCCAGGACTAGCGGGGCGAACACCGGGGAGCTGTTTTTT. Translation gives CARTSGANTGELFF. Full variable domain (outside the CDR3, taken from reference TRBV2 and TRBJ2-2): EPEVTQTPSHQVTQMGQEVILRCVPISNHLYFYWYRQILGQKVEFLVSFYNNEISEKSEIFDDQFSVERPDGSNFTLKIRSTKLEDSAMYFCARTSGANTGELFFGEGSRLTVL.

CDR3 protein: CASSETGYAPLHF. Written as DNA, the CDR3 is TGTGCCAGCAGTGAAACAGGGTACGCACCCCTCCACTTT. The genes are TRBV6-4 and TRBJ1-6; maybe TRBD1 (6 bases). This CDR3 has 13 amino acids. Germline loops: CDR1 MRHNA, CDR2 SNTAGT. With 3 bases removed from V and 11 bases from J, the gap between germline ends came to 11 bases.

The table lists this clone with a few counts. This chain uses TRBV28 with TRBJ1-2; D is undetermined. Looked up from germline, CDR1 is MDHEN and CDR2 is SYDVKM. V lost 4 bases, J lost 7 bases, and 4 bases lay in between. There are 10 residues in the CDR3. DNA for the CDR3: TGTGCCAGCAGTTCAGGTGGCTACACCTTC. Translating gives CASSSGGYTF.

This chain uses TRBV4-3 with TRBJ1-1, with D maybe TRBD1 (6 bases). V lost 0 bases to trimming and J lost 5 bases, with 13 bases between them. CDR3 length: 15 amino acids. From germline, CDR1 is LGHNA and CDR2 YSLEER. This chain's CDR3 is CASSQDRGGRTEAFF. The CDR3 DNA follows: TGCGCCAGCAGCCAAGACAGGGGCGGTCGGACTGAAGCTTTCTTT.

The J gene is TRBJ1-5, the V gene TRBV11-2, with a possible D match to TRBD1 (5 bases). Germline V gene sequence: CDR1 SGHAT, CDR2 FQNNGV. The CDR3 loop spans 17 amino acids. The V end lost 0 bases, the J end lost 2 bases, and 14 bases lay between the germline ends. CDR3 amino acids: CASSLEARESGNQPQHF. The CDR3 region has the DNA TGTGCCAGCAGCTTAGAGGCCAGGGAATCGGGCAATCAGCCCCAGCATTTT.

The chain is built from TRBV7-9 and TRBJ1-1; perhaps TRBD1 as D (5 bases). The CDR3 spans 12 residues. Germline CDR1 is SEHNR and CDR2 is FQNEAQ (reference sequence). The CDR3 region has the DNA TGTCACGCCGGGGGGACGAACACTGAAGCTTTCTTT. This gives the protein CHAGGTNTEAFF.

The J gene is TRBJ2-2, the V gene TRBV13; 8 bases match TRBD2. The germline CDR1 and CDR2 sequences are PRHDT and FYEKMQ (reference sequence). CDR3 length: 17 amino acids. V shed 3 bases, J shed 7 bases, and the junction held 13 bases outside the gene matches. Written as DNA, the CDR3 is TGTGCCAGCAGCTTCGGACTAGCCTCCAGTCGTGGCGGGGAGCTGTTTTTT. Protein product: CASSFGLASSRGGELFF.

This clone was detected only once. The V and J genes are TRBV27 and TRBJ2-7, with 9 positions matching TRBD2. This CDR3 contains 14 residues. The V and J ends lost 6 bases and 3 bases, in that order; junction bases with no gene match: 6. CDR1 is MNHEY and CDR2 is SMNVEV in the germline V gene (reference sequence). The CDR3 DNA follows: TGTGCCAGCAGAAAATCGACTAGCGGCTACGAGCAGTACTTC. Translating gives CASRKSTSGYEQYF.

J is TRBJ2-2 and V is TRBV9; TRBD2 matches 14 bases. Germline values: CDR1 SGDLS, CDR2 YYNGEE. The ends lost 4 bases at V and 4 bases at J; junction bases unmatched: 24. The CDR3 sequence is 23 residues long. DNA of the CDR3: TGTGCCAGCAGCCCACAACGACAGGGACTAGCGGGAGTAGGAGGAGCTGGCACCGGGGAGCTGTTTTTT. Translation gives CASSPQRQGLAGVGGAGTGELFF.

This clone was counted between two and nine times. The V call is TRBV6-6, the J call TRBJ1-4; 10 bases agree with TRBD1. This CDR3 is built from 15 residues. Germline CDR1 MNHNY, CDR2 SVGAGI (reference sequence). V trimming: 5 bases; J trimming: 4 bases; junction bases outside the gene matches: 4. The CDR3 DNA is TGTGCCAGCAGTCCGGACAGGGGGTATAATGAAAAACTGTTTTTT. Amino acid sequence: CASSPDRGYNEKLFF.

This clone was counted once. This sequence joins TRBV28 and TRBJ1-1; D remains unclear. The V end lost 8 bases, the J end lost 6 bases, and 10 bases lay between the germline ends. CDR1 and CDR2 (germline): MDHEN, SYDVKM. The CDR3 is made up of 11 amino acids. CDR3 protein: CASSGFAEAFF. In DNA, the CDR3 is TGTGCCAGCTCCGGGTTCGCTGAAGCTTTCTTT.